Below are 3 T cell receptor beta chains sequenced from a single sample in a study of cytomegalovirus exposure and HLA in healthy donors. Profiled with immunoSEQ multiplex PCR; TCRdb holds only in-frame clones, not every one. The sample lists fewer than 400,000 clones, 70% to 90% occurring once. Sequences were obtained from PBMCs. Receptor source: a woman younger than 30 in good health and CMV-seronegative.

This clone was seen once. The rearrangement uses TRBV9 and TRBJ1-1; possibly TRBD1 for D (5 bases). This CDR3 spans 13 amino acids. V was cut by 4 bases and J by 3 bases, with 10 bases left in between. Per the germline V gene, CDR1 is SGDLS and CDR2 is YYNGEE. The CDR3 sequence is CASSPDSYTEAFF. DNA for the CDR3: TGTGCCAGCAGCCCCGACAGTTACACTGAAGCTTTCTTT. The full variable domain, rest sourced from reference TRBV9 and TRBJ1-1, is DSGVTQTPKHLITATGQRVTLRCSPRSGDLSVYWYQQSLDQGLQFLIQYYNGEERAKGNILERFSAQQFPDLHSELNLSSLELGDSALYFCASSPDSYTEAFFGQGTRLTVV.

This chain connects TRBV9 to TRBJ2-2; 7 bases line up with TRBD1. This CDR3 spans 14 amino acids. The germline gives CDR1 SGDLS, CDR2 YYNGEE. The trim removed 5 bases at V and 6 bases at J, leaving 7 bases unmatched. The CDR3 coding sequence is TGTGCCAGCAGACGGGCCACAGGGGCCGGGGAGCTGTTTTTT. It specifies CASRRATGAGELFF.

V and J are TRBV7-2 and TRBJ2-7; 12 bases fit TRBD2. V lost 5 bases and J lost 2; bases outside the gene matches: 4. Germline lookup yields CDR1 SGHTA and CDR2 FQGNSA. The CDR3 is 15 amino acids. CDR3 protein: CASSRTSGAAYEQYF. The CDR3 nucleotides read TGTGCCAGCAGCCGGACTAGCGGGGCCGCCTACGAGCAGTACTTC.